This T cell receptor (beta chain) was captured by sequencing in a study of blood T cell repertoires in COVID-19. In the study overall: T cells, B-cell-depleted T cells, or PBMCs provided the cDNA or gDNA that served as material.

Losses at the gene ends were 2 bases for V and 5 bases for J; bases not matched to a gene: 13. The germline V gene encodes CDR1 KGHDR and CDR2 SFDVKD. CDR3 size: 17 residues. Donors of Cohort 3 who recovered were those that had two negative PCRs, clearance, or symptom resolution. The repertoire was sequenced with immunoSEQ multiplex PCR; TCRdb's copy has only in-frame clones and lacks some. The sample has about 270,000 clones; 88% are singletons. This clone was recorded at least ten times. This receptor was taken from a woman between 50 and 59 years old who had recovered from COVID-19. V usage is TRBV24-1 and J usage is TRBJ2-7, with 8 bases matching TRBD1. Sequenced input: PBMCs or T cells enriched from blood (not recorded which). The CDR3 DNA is TGTGCCACCAGTGATTCCGCGGCAGGGGGCGCGAAGGACGAGCAGTACTTC. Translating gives CATSDSAAGGAKDEQYF.